The present entry profiles one TCR beta chain with its context. Measured with immunoSEQ multiplex PCR; TCRdb has only the in-frame clones, and not every one. The repertoire holds about 330,000 clones, approximately 85% seen once, with 1.5% to 2% in the top ten. The data belong to a study of blood T cell repertoires in COVID-19. CDR3 size: 13 residues. Germline loops: CDR1 LNHDA, CDR2 SQIVND (reference sequence). After removal of 3 bases from V and 9 bases from J, the junction contained 7 bases not matched to a gene. The sequence was obtained from a woman between 50 and 59 years old with acute or convalescent COVID-19. Sequences were obtained from peripheral blood. The V call is TRBV19, the J call TRBJ1-1, with TRBD1 matching over 7 bases. This chain's CDR3 is CASSIGTVPKAFF. CDR3 sequence (DNA): TGTGCCAGTAGTATCGGGACAGTCCCTAAAGCTTTCTTT.